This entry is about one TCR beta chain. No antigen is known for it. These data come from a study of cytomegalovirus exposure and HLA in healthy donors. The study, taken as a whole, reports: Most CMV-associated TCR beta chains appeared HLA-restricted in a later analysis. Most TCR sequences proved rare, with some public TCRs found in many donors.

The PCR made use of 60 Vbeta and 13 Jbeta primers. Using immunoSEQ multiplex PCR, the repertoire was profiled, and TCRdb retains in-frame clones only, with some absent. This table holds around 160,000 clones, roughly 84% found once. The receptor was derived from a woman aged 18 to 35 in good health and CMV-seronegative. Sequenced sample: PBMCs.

CDR3 amino acids: CASSERRFGEQYF. The DNA of the CDR3 is TGTGCCAGCAGTGAACGGCGGTTCGGCGAGCAGTACTTC. The J gene is TRBJ2-7, the V gene TRBV25-1; no clear D gene. Germline assignment: CDR1 MGHDK and CDR2 SYGVNS. The ends were cut back, 2 bases at V and 6 bases at J, with 11 bases in the middle. The CDR3 runs 13 residues.